A selection of T cell receptor beta chains follows, all from one sample in a study of vaccination and CD4 T cells after COVID-19. TCRdb itself ran the PCR reads through MiXCR, one entry per CDR3 protein. The sample yields over 3,500 distinct CDR3 sequences, roughly 15% seen once. Antigens for these TCRs are unknown. Sequences were obtained from CD4+ T cells from blood, cultured in vitro. The source is a human donor who had recovered from COVID-19. Both conserved end residues are part of each CDR3. Fields, in order: V gene, clone size, D gene, J gene, CDR3 protein, CDR3 DNA. The D gene is left open where the match is weak. Rows may omit the clone size; those that give it use once, few, many or a size class.

>TRBV5-4|medium-sized|TRBD1|TRBJ1-2
CASFGQGSGYTF
TGTGCCAGCTTTGGACAGGGTAGTGGCTACACCTTC
>TRBV12-3/TRBV12-4|.|TRBD1|TRBJ1-5
CASSSLQGTPQHF
TGTGCCAGCAGTTCCTTACAGGGGACCCCCCAGCATTTT
>TRBV19|medium-sized|TRBD1|TRBJ1-2
CASSIGQGNYGYTF
TGTGCCAGTAGTATCGGACAGGGGAACTATGGCTACACCTTC
>TRBV30|.|TRBD1|TRBJ1-3
CAWSTGTGGNTIYF
TGTGCCTGGAGTACCGGGACAGGGGGAAACACCATATATTTT
>TRBV11-3|few|TRBD1|TRBJ2-4
CASSLAGQGNIQYF
TGTGCCAGCAGCTTAGCCGGACAGGGAAACATTCAGTACTTC
>TRBV6-1|medium-sized|.|TRBJ1-2
CASSKGVYGYTF
TGTGCCAGCAGTAAAGGAGTCTATGGCTACACCTTC
>TRBV3-1|.|TRBD2|TRBJ2-5
CASSPTSGGFGETQYF
TGTGCCAGCAGCCCCACTAGCGGGGGGTTTGGAGAGACCCAGTACTTC
>TRBV6-5|medium-sized|.|TRBJ1-5
CASSYGSGRSNQPQHF
TGTGCCAGCAGTTACGGCTCAGGCCGGAGCAATCAGCCCCAGCATTTT
>TRBV5-1|few|.|TRBJ2-3
CASSLAAGTTDTQYF
TGCGCCAGCAGCTTGGCCGCTGGAACCACAGATACGCAGTATTTT
>TRBV20-1|medium-sized|TRBD2|TRBJ2-1
CSARDMAGRDEQFF
TGCAGTGCTAGAGATATGGCGGGGAGGGATGAGCAGTTCTTC
>TRBV5-1|few|TRBD2|TRBJ2-3
CASSTGRSGISTDTQYF
TGCGCCAGCAGCACGGGTCGTAGCGGGATTAGCACAGATACGCAGTATTTT
>TRBV6-5|few|.|TRBJ2-1
CASTSLGGAANEQFF
TGTGCCAGCACTTCACTCGGGGGAGCGGCCAATGAGCAGTTCTTC
>TRBV4-2|.|TRBD1|TRBJ1-6
CASSQDPTGTPLHF
TGTGCCAGCAGCCAAGATCCGACAGGGACCCCCCTCCACTTT
>TRBV2|medium-sized|.|TRBJ2-5
CASSVVGGGGETQYF
TGTGCCAGCAGTGTAGTAGGGGGTGGTGGGGAGACCCAGTACTTC
>TRBV27|medium-sized|.|TRBJ1-1
CASSSGRANTEAFF
TGTGCCAGCAGTTCTGGACGGGCGAACACTGAAGCTTTCTTT
>TRBV7-9|.|.|TRBJ2-3
CASSPRGRGDTQYF
TGTGCCAGCAGCCCCCGGGGCAGGGGAGATACGCAGTATTTT
>TRBV5-1|few|TRBD2|TRBJ2-5
CASSKYSGGNQETQYF
TGCGCCAGCAGCAAGTATAGCGGGGGGAACCAAGAGACCCAGTACTTC
>TRBV30|.|.|TRBJ2-7
CAWSKGTYEQYF
TGTGCCTGGAGTAAGGGTACCTACGAGCAGTACTTC
>TRBV4-1|few|.|TRBJ1-1
CASSQGGSWTEAFF
TGCGCCAGCAGCCAAGGAGGGAGTTGGACTGAAGCTTTCTTT
>TRBV19|.|TRBD2|TRBJ2-2
CASSSGLASTGELFF
TGTGCCAGTAGCTCGGGACTAGCATCGACCGGGGAGCTGTTTTTT
>TRBV28|.|TRBD1|TRBJ1-1
CASSPLRGQKAFF
TGTGCCAGCAGTCCCCTTAGGGGGCAGAAAGCTTTCTTT
>TRBV9|few|.|TRBJ2-3
CASSVFTDTQYF
TGTGCCAGCAGCGTATTTACGGATACGCAGTATTTT
>TRBV10-2|medium-sized|.|TRBJ1-2
CASSSPPGEHGYTF
TGCGCCAGCAGCTCCCCCCCGGGAGAGCACGGCTACACCTTC